Reported below is one T cell receptor beta chain. The target antigen is unknown. The repertoire was sequenced with immunoSEQ multiplex PCR; TCRdb's copy has only in-frame clones and lacks some. The repertoire holds 110,000 or so clones, with 85% to 90% as singletons. The data were obtained in a study of T cell responses to AZD1222 COVID-19 vaccine. Findings of the study overall: Breadth and depth of Spike-specific TCRs rose after two AZD1222 doses. Of spike-specific TCRs, nearly half reportedly target regions left unmutated in variants.

With 0 bases removed from V and 2 bases from J, the gap between germline ends came to 6 bases. The CDR3 is 13 residues long. Germline loops: CDR1 SGDLS, CDR2 YYNGEE. The rearrangement joins TRBV9 to TRBJ2-7; D ambiguous. The origin of this receptor is an adult who received the AZD1222 COVID-19 vaccine. The sequences come from peripheral blood, collected 28 days after the second AZD1222 dose. Here the CDR3 DNA reads TGTGCCAGCAGCGTAGCTCCCACCTACGAGCAGTACTTC. Its translation is CASSVAPTYEQYF. The full variable domain, completed using reference TRBV9 and TRBJ2-7, is DSGVTQTPKHLITATGQRVTLRCSPRSGDLSVYWYQQSLDQGLQFLIQYYNGEERAKGNILERFSAQQFPDLHSELNLSSLELGDSALYFCASSVAPTYEQYFGPGTRLTVT.